This passage covers 28 T cell receptor beta chains from one sample sequenced in a study of blood T cells in healthy people across ages. PCR was performed a second time for roughly 7 to 11 cycles using a sample-barcoded 5' primer and a J-beta primer mix. Each CDR3 protein is one row after TCRdb ran MiXCR on the 5' RACE reads. The table shows fewer than 2,000,000 distinct CDR3 sequences, with about two fifths occurring only once. The sequencing input was blood. These receptors originate from a human donor in good health.

The J gene is TRBJ1-5, the V gene TRBV9, with a weak D call TRBD1 (6 bases). V was clipped by 4 bases and J by 2 bases, with 13 bases between them. The CDR3 loop spans 15 amino acids. CDR1 and CDR2 from the germline V gene are SGDLS and YYNGEE. CDR3 bases: TGTGCCAGCAGCCGGGGGGCCGAACGCAATCAGCCCCAGCATTTT. Protein sequence: CASSRGAERNQPQHF.

This clonotype was seen a few times. This chain connects TRBV28 to TRBJ1-2, with D hard to call. The CDR3 spans 13 residues. The V end was cut by 4 bases, the J end by 7 bases, with 13 bases between. Germline CDR1 reads MDHEN; CDR2 reads SYDVKM. The chain's CDR3 is CASSSAGLFGYTF. CDR3 coding DNA: TGTGCCAGCAGTTCGGCAGGCCTTTTTGGCTACACCTTC.

The V and J genes are TRBV5-1 and TRBJ2-7, with TRBD1 matching 8 bases. V was clipped by 3 bases and J by 6 bases; unmatched bases: 11. The CDR3 totals 15 residues. Germline CDR1 reads SGHRS; CDR2 reads YFSETQ. CDR3 in amino acids: CASSWTGPFFSEQYF. In DNA form, the CDR3 reads TGCGCCAGCAGCTGGACAGGGCCATTCTTTTCCGAGCAGTACTTC.

The chain is built from TRBV7-3 and TRBJ2-3; D is perhaps TRBD1 (5 bases). CDR3 length: 14 residues. In germline, CDR1 is SGHTA, CDR2 FQGTGA. V lost 2 bases to trimming and J lost 4 bases, with 10 bases between them. In DNA form, the CDR3 reads TGTGCCAGCAGCTTAGGGGCTCCCCCAGATACGCAGTATTTT. Protein sequence: CASSLGAPPDTQYF.

This sequence joins TRBV20-1 and TRBJ1-5, with D unresolved. In germline, CDR1 is DFQATT, CDR2 SNEGSKA (reference sequence). The CDR3 covers 14 residues. V gave up 3 bases and J gave up 3 bases, with 12 bases separating them. The CDR3 loop is CSASASQSNQPQHF. The CDR3 region has the DNA TGCAGTGCTAGCGCATCGCAATCCAATCAGCCCCAGCATTTT.

The chain employs TRBV11-2 and TRBJ2-4, with 8 bases that match TRBD2. The closer fit of TRBJ2-7 to the DNA end suggests the J call may be wrong. Looked up from germline, CDR1 is SGHAT and CDR2 is FQNNGV. CDR3 length equals 15 residues. CDR3 DNA: TGTGCCAGCAGCTTATACGGACTAGCTTTTCACGAGCAGTACTTC. Protein product: CASSLYGLAFHEQYF.

The chain recombines TRBV7-2 with TRBJ2-1; the D is unclear. The CDR3 runs 15 residues. Trimming cost V 11 bases and J 2 bases, with 19 bases left between them. Per the germline V gene, CDR1 is SGHTA and CDR2 is FQGNSA. CDR3: CAGSASRETYNEQFF. The DNA of the CDR3 is TGTGCCGGCTCCGCGTCTAGGGAAACCTACAATGAGCAGTTCTTC.

The chain joins TRBV7-2 to TRBJ2-2; 9 bases are a match to TRBD2. The germline V gene has CDR1 SGHTA and CDR2 FQGNSA. The CDR3 is made up of 15 amino acids. J was trimmed by 6 bases and V by 5 bases; bases with no gene match: 7. In nucleotides, the CDR3 is TGTGCCAGCAGCCCGAGACAGCGGGGGGCCGGGGAGCTGTTTTTT. This encodes CASSPRQRGAGELFF.

The rearrangement uses TRBV20-1 and TRBJ2-1, with D perhaps matching TRBD2 (6 bases). This CDR3 spans 12 amino acids. V was pared by 8 bases and J by 7 bases, with 15 bases between. From germline, CDR1 is DFQATT and CDR2 SNEGSKA (reference sequence). CDR3 region: CSPRDSENEQFF. CDR3 nucleotides: TGCAGTCCAAGGGACTCGGAAAATGAGCAGTTCTTC.

The table lists this clonotype with a few counts. The rearrangement uses TRBV7-2 and TRBJ2-5, with 9 bases fitting TRBD2. The CDR3 is 17 residues long. Germline CDR1 SGHTA, CDR2 FQGNSA. Germline trimming cut 5 bases from V and 0 bases from J; bases unmatched to any gene: 10. The CDR3 loop is CASSPRSGGLHQETQYF. DNA for the CDR3: TGTGCCAGCAGCCCCCGAAGCGGGGGGCTACACCAAGAGACCCAGTACTTC.

This chain links TRBV12-3 or TRBV12-4 with TRBJ1-2; 7 nucleotides agree with TRBD1. CDR3 length: 15 amino acids. V was clipped by 2 bases and J by 4 bases; unmatched bases: 7. The CDR3 here is CASSLLQGISYGYTF. In nucleotides, the CDR3 is TGTGCCAGCAGTTTACTACAGGGGATCTCCTATGGCTACACCTTC.

As to this clonotype: One end of the junction does not line up with germline, which may come from a read error. V is TRBV5-1 and J is TRBJ2-1, with D perhaps matching TRBD2 (5 bases). Looked up from germline, CDR1 is SGHRS and CDR2 is YFSETQ. This CDR3 has 15 residues. The CDR3 region has the DNA TGCGCCAACAGCTTGGCCAAGGACTTTTCCAATGAGCAGTTCTTC. It yields the protein CANSLAKDFSNEQFF.

In this sample, this clonotype turned up a few times. The rearrangement links TRBV4-2 to TRBJ1-4, with 7 bases lining up with TRBD1. The CDR3 is 15 amino acids. In germline, CDR1 is LGHNA, CDR2 YNFKEQ. With V trimmed by 1 base and J by 4 bases, 3 bases remained unmatched. For the CDR3, the DNA is TGTGCCAGCAGCCAAGGGGACAGCCTTAATGAAAAACTGTTTTTT. Amino acids: CASSQGDSLNEKLFF.

A note on this clonotype: The junction shows a germline mismatch at one end, possibly a read error. The gene calls are TRBV7-7 and TRBJ2-6; 7 bases agree with TRBD2. This CDR3 region has 15 residues. CDR1 and CDR2 (germline): SSHAT, FNYEAQ (reference sequence). CDR3: CASSRGRAGANVLTF. DNA for the CDR3: TGTGCTAGCAGCCGAGGGAGGGCTGGGGCCAACGTCCTGACTTTC.

This clonotype was seen at least ten times. The rearrangement links TRBV7-6 to TRBJ2-7; either TRBD1 or TRBD2 may supply D (5 bases each). Trimming left V 3 bases short and J 4 bases short, with 10 bases between. CDR1 SGHVS and CDR2 FNYEAQ come from the germline V gene. CDR3 length equals 13 residues. CDR3 DNA sequence: TGTGCCAGCAGCTTCCCCGGGGCTTACGAGCAGTACTTC. This sequence encodes CASSFPGAYEQYF.

The rearrangement uses TRBV4-3 and TRBJ2-5; D might be TRBD2 (5 bases). In germline, CDR1 is LGHNA, CDR2 YSLEER. V dropped 0 bases and J dropped 7 bases, with 24 bases sitting between them. CDR3 length: 18 amino acids. The CDR3 DNA is TGCGCCAGCAGCCAAGAGAGGGTGACCGGATCGGGGTCGGTGACCCAGTACTTC. Amino acids: CASSQERVTGSGSVTQYF.

In its sample, this clonotype was seen a few times. The chain recombines TRBV28 with TRBJ2-7; 7 positions agree with TRBD1. Germline loops: CDR1 MDHEN, CDR2 SYDVKM. J gave up 0 bases and V 1 base, and 12 bases lay outside the gene matches. The CDR3 has 18 amino acids. The CDR3 is CASSLLGQTPLSSYEQYF. As DNA, the CDR3 is TGTGCCAGCAGTTTATTGGGACAGACTCCTCTTAGCTCCTACGAGCAGTACTTC.

This chain connects TRBV2 to TRBJ1-2; maybe TRBD1 (6 bases). Trimming cost V 7 bases and J 3 bases, with 12 bases left between them. This CDR3 spans 13 amino acids. CDR1 is SNHLY, CDR2 FYNNEI, per germline. The CDR3 here is CASTGTLDYGYTF. The CDR3 DNA is TGTGCCAGCACCGGGACATTGGACTATGGCTACACCTTC. The full variable domain, rest sourced from reference TRBV2 and TRBJ1-2, is EPEVTQTPSHQVTQMGQEVILRCVPISNHLYFYWYRQILGQKVEFLVSFYNNEISEKSEIFDDQFSVERPDGSNFTLKIRSTKLEDSAMYFCASTGTLDYGYTFGSGTRLTVV.

CDR3 bases: TGTGCCAGCAGGGCAGGGGGAACTGGAAACACCATATATTTT. Amino acids: CASRAGGTGNTIYF. The gene calls are TRBV6-1 and TRBJ1-3; TRBD1 aligns across 7 bases. V shed 6 bases, J shed 2 bases, and the junction held 4 bases outside the gene matches. The CDR3 contains 14 residues. The germline CDR1 and CDR2 sequences are MNHNS and SASEGT.

This clonotype was counted only a few times. J is TRBJ2-7 and V is TRBV6-2 or TRBV6-3; D is perhaps TRBD1 (5 bases). The CDR3 length is 14 residues. Trimming pared 6 bases from V and 3 bases from J, leaving 15 bases between. The germline V gene encodes CDR1 MNHEY and CDR2 SVGEGT. This CDR3 is CASRRAGPLYEQYF. The CDR3 DNA is TGTGCCAGCAGACGAGCAGGGCCCCTCTACGAGCAGTACTTC.

This clonotype has just a few counts. V and J are TRBV7-2 and TRBJ2-5, with a tentative D call TRBD1 (5 bases). The V and J ends lost 4 bases and 11 bases respectively, with 20 bases between them. Germline CDR1 SGHTA, CDR2 FQGNSA. CDR3 length: 14 residues. The CDR3 here is CASSYRGRTGEQYF. Here the CDR3 DNA reads TGTGCCAGCAGCTATAGGGGCAGGACGGGTGAGCAGTACTTC.

J is TRBJ2-1 and V is TRBV6-2 or TRBV6-3; unclear D gene. The CDR3 is 14 amino acids. The V and J ends lost 4 bases and 3 bases respectively, with 10 bases between them. In germline, CDR1 is MNHEY, CDR2 SVGEGT. This CDR3 is CASSSYKHYNEQFF. For the CDR3, the DNA is TGTGCCAGCAGTTCCTATAAGCACTACAATGAGCAGTTCTTC.

This clonotype appeared many times. This sequence joins TRBV20-1 and TRBJ2-1; D tentatively fits TRBD1 or TRBD2 (5 bases each). The V end was cut by 0 bases, the J end by 4 bases, with 10 bases between. This CDR3 has 14 amino acids. Germline V gene lookup returns CDR1 DFQATT and CDR2 SNEGSKA (reference sequence). CDR3 sequence reads: CSARDGTSYNEQFF. The CDR3, as DNA: TGCAGTGCTAGAGATGGGACCTCATACAATGAGCAGTTCTTC.

V and J are TRBV7-2 and TRBJ1-2, with a tentative D call TRBD1 (6 bases). CDR3 size: 14 residues. CDR1 and CDR2 (germline): SGHTA, FQGNSA. V dropped 7 bases and J dropped 6 bases, with 18 bases sitting between them. Here the CDR3 reads CASTVSGGADGYTF. The CDR3 DNA sequence: TGTGCCAGCACCGTATCCGGGGGCGCGGATGGCTACACCTTC.

The V gene is TRBV7-6, the J gene TRBJ1-1; 10 bases fit TRBD1. V lost 5 bases and J lost 4; bases outside the gene matches: 19. CDR1 SGHVS and CDR2 FNYEAQ come from the germline V gene. This CDR3 spans 19 amino acids. CDR3: CASSLNWGGQGTASTEAFF. CDR3 DNA: TGTGCCAGCAGCCTCAATTGGGGGGGACAGGGGACGGCAAGCACTGAAGCTTTCTTT.

The table lists this clonotype with a few counts. The V gene is TRBV7-3, the J gene TRBJ2-1; D is uncertain. The CDR3 extends over 16 amino acids. V was cut by 4 bases and J by 0 bases, with 13 bases left in between. Germline lookup yields CDR1 SGHTA and CDR2 FQGTGA. This CDR3 is CASSSSGSGSYNEQFF. CDR3 nucleotides: TGTGCCAGCAGCTCATCCGGATCGGGCTCCTACAATGAGCAGTTCTTC.

This sequence joins TRBV5-1 and TRBJ1-1; D is uncertain. From germline, CDR1 is SGHRS and CDR2 YFSETQ. The CDR3 length is 15 residues. The ends were cut back, 0 bases at V and 0 bases at J, with 9 bases in the middle. In DNA, the CDR3 is TGCGCCAGCAGCTTGGGGGCAGACCTGAACACTGAAGCTTTCTTT. Its protein product is CASSLGADLNTEAFF.

Of note for this clonotype: No conserved phenylalanine or tryptophan is present at the end of the CDR3, so a read error is the likely explanation. This chain uses TRBV7-9 with TRBJ1-2; 7 bases match TRBD1. The CDR3 sequence is 15 residues long. Trimming cost V 1 base and J 4 bases; bases outside gene matches: 6. Germline values: CDR1 SEHNR, CDR2 FQNEAQ (reference sequence). The CDR3 loop reads CASSLGPYRGYGYTC. In DNA, the CDR3 is TGTGCCAGCAGCTTAGGACCATACAGGGGCTATGGCTACACCTGC.